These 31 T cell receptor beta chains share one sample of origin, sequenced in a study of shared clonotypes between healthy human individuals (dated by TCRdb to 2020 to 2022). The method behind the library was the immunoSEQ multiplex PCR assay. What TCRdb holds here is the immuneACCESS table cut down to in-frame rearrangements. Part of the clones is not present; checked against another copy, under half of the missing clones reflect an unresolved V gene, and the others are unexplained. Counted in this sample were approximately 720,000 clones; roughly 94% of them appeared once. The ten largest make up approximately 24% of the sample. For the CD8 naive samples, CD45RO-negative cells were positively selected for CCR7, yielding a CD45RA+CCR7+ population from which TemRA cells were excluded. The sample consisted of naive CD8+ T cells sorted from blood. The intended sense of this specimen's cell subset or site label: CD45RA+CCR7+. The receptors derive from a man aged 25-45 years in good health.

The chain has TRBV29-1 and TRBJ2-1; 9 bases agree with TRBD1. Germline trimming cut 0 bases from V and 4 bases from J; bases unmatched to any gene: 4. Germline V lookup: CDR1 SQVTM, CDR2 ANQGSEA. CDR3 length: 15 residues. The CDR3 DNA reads TGCAGCGTTGAAGACCCGGGACAGGGATACAATGAGCAGTTCTTC. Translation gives CSVEDPGQGYNEQFF.

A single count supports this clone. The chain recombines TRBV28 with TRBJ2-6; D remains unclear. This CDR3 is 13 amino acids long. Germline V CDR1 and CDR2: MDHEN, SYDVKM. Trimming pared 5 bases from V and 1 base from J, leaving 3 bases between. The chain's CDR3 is CASSQSGANVLTF. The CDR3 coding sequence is TGTGCCAGCAGTCAATCTGGGGCCAACGTCCTGACTTTC.

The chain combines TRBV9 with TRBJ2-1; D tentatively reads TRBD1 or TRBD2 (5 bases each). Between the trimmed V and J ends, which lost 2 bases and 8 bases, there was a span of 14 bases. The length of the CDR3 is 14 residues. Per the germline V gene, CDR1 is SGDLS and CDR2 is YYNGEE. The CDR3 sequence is CASSVRDQRYEQFF. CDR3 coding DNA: TGTGCCAGCAGCGTCCGGGACCAAAGGTATGAGCAGTTCTTC.

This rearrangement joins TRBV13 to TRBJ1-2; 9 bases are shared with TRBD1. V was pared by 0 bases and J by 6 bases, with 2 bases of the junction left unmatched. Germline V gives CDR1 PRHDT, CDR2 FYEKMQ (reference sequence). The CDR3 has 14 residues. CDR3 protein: CASSLGGTGNGYTF. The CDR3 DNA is TGTGCCAGCAGCTTAGGGGGGACAGGGAATGGCTACACCTTC.

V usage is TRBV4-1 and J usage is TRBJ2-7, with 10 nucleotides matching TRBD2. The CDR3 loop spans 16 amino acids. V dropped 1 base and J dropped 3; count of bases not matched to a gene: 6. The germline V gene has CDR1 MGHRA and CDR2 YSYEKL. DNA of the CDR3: TGCGCCAGCAGCCAAGTCGTTACTAGCGGGAACTACGAGCAGTACTTC. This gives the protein CASSQVVTSGNYEQYF.

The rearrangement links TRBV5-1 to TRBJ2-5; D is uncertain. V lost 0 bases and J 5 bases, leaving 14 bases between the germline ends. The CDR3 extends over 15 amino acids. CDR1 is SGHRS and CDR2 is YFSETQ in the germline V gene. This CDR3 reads CASSLGVDTSETQYF. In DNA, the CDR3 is TGCGCCAGCAGCTTGGGGGTCGACACTTCCGAGACCCAGTACTTC. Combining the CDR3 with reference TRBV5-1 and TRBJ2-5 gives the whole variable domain KAGVTQTPRYLIKTRGQQVTLSCSPISGHRSVSWYQQTPGQGLQFLFEYFSETQRNKGNFPGRFSGRQFSNSRSEMNVSTLELGDSALYLCASSLGVDTSETQYFGPGTRLLVL.

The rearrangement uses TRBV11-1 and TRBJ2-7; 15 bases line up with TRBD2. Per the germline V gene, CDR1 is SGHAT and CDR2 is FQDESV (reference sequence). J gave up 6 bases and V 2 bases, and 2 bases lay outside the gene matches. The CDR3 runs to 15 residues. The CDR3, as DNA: TGTGCCAGCAGCTTACCGGGACTAGCGGGAGGCGAGCAGTACTTC. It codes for CASSLPGLAGGEQYF.

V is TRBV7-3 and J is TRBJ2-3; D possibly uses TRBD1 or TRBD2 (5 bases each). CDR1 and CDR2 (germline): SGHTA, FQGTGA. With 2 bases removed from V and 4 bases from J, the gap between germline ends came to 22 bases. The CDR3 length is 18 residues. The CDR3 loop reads CASSLWGSGGAFPDTQYF. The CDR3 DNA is TGTGCCAGCAGCTTATGGGGGTCAGGTGGGGCCTTTCCAGATACGCAGTATTTT.

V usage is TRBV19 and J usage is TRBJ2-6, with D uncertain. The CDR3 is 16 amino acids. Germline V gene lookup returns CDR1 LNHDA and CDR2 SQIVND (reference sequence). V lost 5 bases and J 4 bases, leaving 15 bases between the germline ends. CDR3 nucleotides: TGTGCCAGTAGTCCAGGACCTAGTGTCGGGGCCAACGTCCTGACTTTC. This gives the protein CASSPGPSVGANVLTF.

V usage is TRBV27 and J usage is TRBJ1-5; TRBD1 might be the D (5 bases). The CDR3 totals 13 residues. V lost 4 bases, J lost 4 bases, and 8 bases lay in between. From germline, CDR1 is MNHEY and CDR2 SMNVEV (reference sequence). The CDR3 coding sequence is TGTGCCAGCAGTTGGGGACTTAATCAGCCCCAGCATTTT. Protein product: CASSWGLNQPQHF.

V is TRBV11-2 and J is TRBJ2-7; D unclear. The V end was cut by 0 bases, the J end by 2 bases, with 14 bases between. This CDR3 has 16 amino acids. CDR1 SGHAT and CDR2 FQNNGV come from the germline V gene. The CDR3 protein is CASSLDASNNPYEQYF. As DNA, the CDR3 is TGTGCCAGCAGCTTAGATGCCTCGAACAACCCCTACGAGCAGTACTTC.

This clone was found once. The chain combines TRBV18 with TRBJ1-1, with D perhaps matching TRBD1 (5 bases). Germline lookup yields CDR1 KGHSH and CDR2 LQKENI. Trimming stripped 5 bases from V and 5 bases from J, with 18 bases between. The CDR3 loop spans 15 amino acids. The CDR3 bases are TGTGCCAGCTCATCCCTTGGGGGGATTGGTACTGAAGCTTTCTTT. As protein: CASSSLGGIGTEAFF.

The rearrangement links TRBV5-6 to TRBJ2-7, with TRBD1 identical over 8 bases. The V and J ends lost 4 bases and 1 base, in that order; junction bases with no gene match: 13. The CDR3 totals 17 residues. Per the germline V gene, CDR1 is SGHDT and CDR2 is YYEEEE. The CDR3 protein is CASSPPLGTGLSYEQYF. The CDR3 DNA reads TGTGCCAGCAGCCCCCCCCTGGGGACAGGCCTGTCCTACGAGCAGTACTTC.

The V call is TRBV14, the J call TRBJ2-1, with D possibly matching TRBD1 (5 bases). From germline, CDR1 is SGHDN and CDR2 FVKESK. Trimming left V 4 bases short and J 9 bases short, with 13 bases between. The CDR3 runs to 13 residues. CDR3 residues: CASSPQGWVEQFF. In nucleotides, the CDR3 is TGTGCCAGCAGCCCCCAGGGTTGGGTTGAGCAGTTCTTC.

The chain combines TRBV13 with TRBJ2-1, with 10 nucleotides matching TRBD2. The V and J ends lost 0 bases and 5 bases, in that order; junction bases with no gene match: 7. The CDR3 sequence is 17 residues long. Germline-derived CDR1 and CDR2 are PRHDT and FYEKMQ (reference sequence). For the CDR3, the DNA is TGTGCCAGCAGCTTAGGCCTCATCGGGACTAGCGACAATGAGCAGTTCTTC. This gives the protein CASSLGLIGTSDNEQFF.

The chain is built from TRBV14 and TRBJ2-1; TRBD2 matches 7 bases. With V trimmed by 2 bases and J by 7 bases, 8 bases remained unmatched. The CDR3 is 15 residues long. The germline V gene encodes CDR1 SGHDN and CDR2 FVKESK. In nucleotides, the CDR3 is TGTGCCAGCAGCCAATGGACTAGATATGAAAATGAGCAGTTCTTC. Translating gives CASSQWTRYENEQFF. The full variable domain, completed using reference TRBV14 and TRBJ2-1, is EAGVTQFPSHSVIEKGQTVTLRCDPISGHDNLYWYRRVMGKEIKFLLHFVKESKQDESGMPNNRFLAERTGGTYSTLKVQPAELEDSGVYFCASSQWTRYENEQFFGPGTRLTVL.

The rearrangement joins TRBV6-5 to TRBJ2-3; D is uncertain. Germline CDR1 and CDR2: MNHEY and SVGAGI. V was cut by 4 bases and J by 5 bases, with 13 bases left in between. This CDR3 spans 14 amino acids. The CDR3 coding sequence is TGTGCCAGCAGTTTTTTGGGTTCGCAAGATACGCAGTATTTT. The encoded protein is CASSFLGSQDTQYF.

CDR3 nucleotides: TGTGCCAGCAGCTTAACCGCGGGCCGCTCTGAGCAGTTCTTC. Translation gives CASSLTAGRSEQFF. V usage is TRBV13 and J usage is TRBJ2-1; weak D call: TRBD2 (5 bases). This CDR3 spans 14 amino acids. Germline V gene sequence: CDR1 PRHDT, CDR2 FYEKMQ (reference sequence). Trimming shortened V by 2 bases and J by 9 bases, and 14 bases separated the two germline ends.

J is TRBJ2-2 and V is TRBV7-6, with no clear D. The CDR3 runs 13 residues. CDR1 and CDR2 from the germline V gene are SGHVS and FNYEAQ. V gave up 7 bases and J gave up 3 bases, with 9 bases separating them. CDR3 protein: CASNPPHTGELFF. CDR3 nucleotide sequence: TGTGCCAGCAACCCCCCCCACACCGGGGAGCTGTTTTTT.

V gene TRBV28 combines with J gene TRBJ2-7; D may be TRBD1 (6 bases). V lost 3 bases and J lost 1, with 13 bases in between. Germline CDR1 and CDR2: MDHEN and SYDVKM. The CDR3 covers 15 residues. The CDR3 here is CASSLARGRSYEQYF. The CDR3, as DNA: TGTGCCAGCAGTTTGGCCAGGGGTAGATCCTACGAGCAGTACTTC.

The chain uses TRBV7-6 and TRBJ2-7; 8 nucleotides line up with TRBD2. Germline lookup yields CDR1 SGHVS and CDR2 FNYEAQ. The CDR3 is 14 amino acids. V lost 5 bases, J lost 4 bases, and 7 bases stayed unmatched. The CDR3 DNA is TGTGCCAGCAGCACCATACTAGCGGAATACGAGCAGTACTTC. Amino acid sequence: CASSTILAEYEQYF.

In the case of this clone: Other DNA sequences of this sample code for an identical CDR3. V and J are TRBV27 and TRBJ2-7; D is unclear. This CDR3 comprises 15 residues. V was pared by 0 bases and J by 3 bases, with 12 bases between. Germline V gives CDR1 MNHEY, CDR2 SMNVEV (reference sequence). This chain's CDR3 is CASSLSGGASYEQYF. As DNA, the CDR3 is TGTGCCAGCAGTTTATCGGGCGGAGCGAGCTACGAGCAGTACTTC.

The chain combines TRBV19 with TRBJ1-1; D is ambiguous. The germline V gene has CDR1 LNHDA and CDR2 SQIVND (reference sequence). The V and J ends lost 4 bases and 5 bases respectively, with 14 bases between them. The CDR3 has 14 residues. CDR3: CASSTVLGDTEAFF. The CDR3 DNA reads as TGTGCCAGTAGTACCGTCCTTGGAGATACTGAAGCTTTCTTT.

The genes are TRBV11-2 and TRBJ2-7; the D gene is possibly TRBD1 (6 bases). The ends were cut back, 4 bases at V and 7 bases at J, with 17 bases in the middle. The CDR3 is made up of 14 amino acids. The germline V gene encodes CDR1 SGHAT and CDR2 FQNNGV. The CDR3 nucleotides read TGTGCCAGCAGCTGGAGCAGGGGCTTACGGGAGCAGTACTTC. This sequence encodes CASSWSRGLREQYF. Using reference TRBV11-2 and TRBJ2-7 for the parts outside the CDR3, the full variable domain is EAGVAQSPRYKIIEKRQSVAFWCNPISGHATLYWYQQILGQGPKLLIQFQNNGVVDDSQLPKDRFSAERLKGVDSTLKIQPAKLEDSAVYLCASSWSRGLREQYFGPGTRLTVT.

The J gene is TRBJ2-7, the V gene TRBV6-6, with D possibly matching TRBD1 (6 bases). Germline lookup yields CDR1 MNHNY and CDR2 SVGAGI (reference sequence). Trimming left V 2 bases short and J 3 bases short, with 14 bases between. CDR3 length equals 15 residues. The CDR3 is CASSYQIDRSYEQYF. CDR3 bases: TGTGCCAGCAGTTACCAGATCGACAGGAGCTACGAGCAGTACTTC.

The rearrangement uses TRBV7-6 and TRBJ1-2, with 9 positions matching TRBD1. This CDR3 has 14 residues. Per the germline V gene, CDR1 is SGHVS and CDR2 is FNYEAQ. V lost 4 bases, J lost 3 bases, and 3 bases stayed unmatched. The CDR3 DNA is TGTGCCAGCAGCTCCGGGACAGGGCACTATGGCTACACCTTC. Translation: CASSSGTGHYGYTF.

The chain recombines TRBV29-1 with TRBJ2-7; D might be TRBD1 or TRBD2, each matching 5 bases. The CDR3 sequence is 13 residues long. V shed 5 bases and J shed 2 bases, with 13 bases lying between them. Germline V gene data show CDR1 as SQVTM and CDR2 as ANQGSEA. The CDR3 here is CSVSGGRAYEQYF. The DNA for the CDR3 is TGCAGCGTTTCTGGGGGTAGGGCCTACGAGCAGTACTTC.

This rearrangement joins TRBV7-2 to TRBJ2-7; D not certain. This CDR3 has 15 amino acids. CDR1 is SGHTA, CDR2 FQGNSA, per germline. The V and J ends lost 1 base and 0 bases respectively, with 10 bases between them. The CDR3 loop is CASSLVGGGSYEQYF. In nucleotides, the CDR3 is TGTGCCAGCAGCTTAGTTGGCGGTGGCTCCTACGAGCAGTACTTC.

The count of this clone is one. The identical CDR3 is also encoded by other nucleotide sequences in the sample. In DNA, the CDR3 is TGTGCCAGCAGCTTAGGACAGGGGAACTACGAGCAGTACTTC. Amino acid sequence: CASSLGQGNYEQYF. The chain couples TRBV7-6 to TRBJ2-7, with 8 bases lining up with TRBD1. Germline V gives CDR1 SGHVS, CDR2 FNYEAQ. The CDR3 runs 14 residues. Losses at the gene ends were 1 base for V and 3 bases for J; bases not matched to a gene: 2.

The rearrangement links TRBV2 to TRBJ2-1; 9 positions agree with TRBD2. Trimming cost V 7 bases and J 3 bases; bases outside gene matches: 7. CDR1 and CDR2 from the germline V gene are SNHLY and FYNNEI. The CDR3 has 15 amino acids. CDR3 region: CASIRLADFYNEQFF. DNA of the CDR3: TGTGCCAGCATTCGACTAGCGGACTTCTACAATGAGCAGTTCTTC.

The CDR3 bases are TGTGCCAGCAGCTTACCCCTACGTCGGGGCGGGGAGCTGTTTTTT. Its translation: CASSLPLRRGGELFF. The gene calls are TRBV11-2 and TRBJ2-2; the D gene is possibly TRBD2 (5 bases). The CDR3 has 15 amino acids. Germline V gene sequence: CDR1 SGHAT, CDR2 FQNNGV. The germline V and J ends were trimmed by 2 bases and 7 bases, with 14 bases remaining between them.